This T cell receptor beta chain was found in a study of blood T cell repertoires in COVID-19. Study summary: Spain, Italy and the United States supplied samples that represented acute and convalescent COVID-19.

This clone was seen a few times. Here immunoSEQ multiplex PCR was the method, and the copy in TCRdb shows in-frame clones only, minus some. The table lists roughly 150,000 clones, 84% of them singletons. CDR3 length equals 16 residues. The germline V gene has CDR1 SGHVS and CDR2 FNYEAQ. V dropped 6 bases and J dropped 5; count of bases not matched to a gene: 8. The sample consisted of peripheral blood. The chain combines TRBV7-6 with TRBJ2-6, with 9 bases matching TRBD1. This receptor was obtained from a human donor in a cohort sampled during active COVID-19. This CDR3 reads CASSGTGGIRANVLTF. CDR3 coding DNA: TGTGCCAGCAGTGGAACAGGGGGCATAAGGGCCAACGTCCTGACTTTC.